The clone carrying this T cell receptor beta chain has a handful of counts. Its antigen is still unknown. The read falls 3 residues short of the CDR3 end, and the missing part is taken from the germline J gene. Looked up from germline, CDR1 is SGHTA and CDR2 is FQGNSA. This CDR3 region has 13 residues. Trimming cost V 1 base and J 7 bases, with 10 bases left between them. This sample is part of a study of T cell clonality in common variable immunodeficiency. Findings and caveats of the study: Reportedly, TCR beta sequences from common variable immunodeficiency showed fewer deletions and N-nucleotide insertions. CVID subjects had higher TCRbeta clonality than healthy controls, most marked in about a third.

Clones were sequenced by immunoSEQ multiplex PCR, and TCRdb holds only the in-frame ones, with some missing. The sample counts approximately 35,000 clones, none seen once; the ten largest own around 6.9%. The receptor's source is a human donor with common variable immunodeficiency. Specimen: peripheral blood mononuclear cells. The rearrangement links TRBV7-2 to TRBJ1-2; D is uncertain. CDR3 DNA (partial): TGTGCCAGCAGCTTAGTAGCCGGGGTTGGC. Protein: CASSLVAGVG. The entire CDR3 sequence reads CASSLVAGVGYTF.